This T cell receptor beta chain was found in a study of response to subunit inactivated influenza vaccine (dated 2018 in TCRdb). Study-level background: To follow how T cells responded to a trivalent subunit inactivated influenza vaccine, the researchers relied on deep quantitative profiling of the T cell receptor repertoire. The paper's findings and limits, for the study overall: According to the authors, only a limited number of new T cells may be recruited by each seasonal influenza vaccination.

Library creation used RT-PCR. The sequencing machine was an Illumina HiSeq 2500. TCRdb redid the processing of the public reads, applying fastp at Q25 and MiXCR, and retained in-frame beta chains. Each CDR3 protein appears once, grouped with its most common genes and DNA. The table for this sample lists some 640,000 distinct CDR3 sequences; more than 11% of them were counted only once. The ten largest clones capture around 6.5% of the sample. V lost 0 bases and J lost 3 bases; the stretch between them is 8 bases long. The CDR3 contains 14 residues, cysteine and phenylalanine counted. The DNA shown is the 42-base CDR3, in frame from base 1. CDR1 and CDR2, looked up from the germline V gene, are MNHEY and SVGAGI. Many counts were recorded for this clonotype. It lacks a known antigen. The record has no base qualities; no much larger clone is one base away.

The sample was PBMCs from blood, taken less than 15 days before vaccination. The chain couples TRBV6-5 to TRBJ1-1; TRBD1 is possibly the D segment (6 matching bases). This receptor was taken from a man in his fifties who received an inactivated influenza vaccine. Donor details come from another sample of the same person, matched by shared clones. The sequence in DNA is TGTGCCAGCAGTTACTCATCAGGGGACACTGAAGCTTTCTTT. Its protein is CASSYSSGDTEAFF.